Here is one T cell receptor beta chain with its context. The source of the sample is a study of blood T cell repertoires in COVID-19. Study information: Spain, Italy and the United States supplied samples that represented acute and convalescent COVID-19. PBMCs, B-cell-depleted T cells, or T cells provided the cDNA or gDNA that made up the material.

V was pared by 2 bases and J by 6 bases, with 11 bases between. CDR1 is KGHSH, CDR2 LQKENI, per germline. The CDR3 is made up of 13 amino acids. In the original analysis: By means of reference gene primer amplification, nucleated cell counts were estimated. The assay was immunoSEQ multiplex PCR, and TCRdb's table has in-frame clones only and misses some. V and J calls and clone size come straight from that table; D and trimming were deduced from the DNA. Here the sample spans some 460,000 clones, around nine tenths being singletons. The chain links TRBV18 to TRBJ2-7; possibly TRBD1 for D (5 bases). Sequenced sample: peripheral blood. The sequence was obtained from a woman younger than 45 with acute or convalescent COVID-19. The DNA of the CDR3 is TGTGCCAGCTCACCAGAACAGGTCCGCGAGCAGTACTTC. Protein: CASSPEQVREQYF.